This paragraph covers one T cell receptor beta chain sequence. The sample belongs to a study of cytomegalovirus exposure and HLA in healthy donors. The PCR ran on 60 Vbeta and 13 Jbeta primers. Produced via immunoSEQ multiplex PCR; TCRdb's table is partial and in-frame only. The profile shows around 130,000 clones, approximately 80% of them singletons. CDR1 is SGHNT, CDR2 YENEEA, per germline. CDR3 length: 13 residues. Trimming took 4 bases from V and 9 from J, leaving 13 bases between them. V usage is TRBV11-3 and J usage is TRBJ2-1; D remains ambiguous. The source is a human donor in good health. The sample comprised PBMCs. CDR3 sequence: CASSSVGATEQFF. The CDR3 DNA sequence: TGTGCCAGCAGCTCAGTAGGAGCAACTGAGCAGTTCTTC.